This TCR beta chain was found in a study of control samples from healthy donors and cancer patients. Using immunoSEQ multiplex PCR, the repertoire was profiled, and TCRdb retains in-frame clones only, with some absent. This sample has 150,000 to 200,000 clones, with approximately 92% found just once. The V gene's germline CDR1 is SGHVS and CDR2 FNYEAQ. The CDR3 totals 15 residues. V lost 1 base and J 0 bases, leaving 9 bases between the germline ends. V and J are TRBV7-6 and TRBJ2-5; D might be TRBD1 (5 bases). The sequencing sample was made of blood. This clonotype was sampled from a woman aged 35 to 49 in good health. In DNA, the CDR3 is TGTGCCAGCAGCTTAGACCCAGGGAACCAAGAGACCCAGTACTTC. Translated: CASSLDPGNQETQYF.